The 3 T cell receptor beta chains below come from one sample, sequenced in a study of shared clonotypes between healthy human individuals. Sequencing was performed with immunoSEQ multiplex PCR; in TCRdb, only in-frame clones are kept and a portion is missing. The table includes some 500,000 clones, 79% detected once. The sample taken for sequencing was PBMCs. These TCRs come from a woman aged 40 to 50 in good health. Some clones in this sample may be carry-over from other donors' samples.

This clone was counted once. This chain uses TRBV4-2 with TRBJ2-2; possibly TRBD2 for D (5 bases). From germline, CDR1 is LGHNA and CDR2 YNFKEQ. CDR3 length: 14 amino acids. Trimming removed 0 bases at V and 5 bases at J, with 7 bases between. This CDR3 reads CASSQERVTGELFF. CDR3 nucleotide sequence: TGTGCCAGCAGCCAAGAGAGGGTTACCGGGGAGCTGTTTTTT.

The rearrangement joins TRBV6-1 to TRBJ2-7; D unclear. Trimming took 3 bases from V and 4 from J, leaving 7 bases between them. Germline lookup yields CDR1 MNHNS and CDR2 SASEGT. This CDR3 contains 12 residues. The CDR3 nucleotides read TGTGCCAGCAGTGACGGTTTTTACGAGCAGTACTTC. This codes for CASSDGFYEQYF.

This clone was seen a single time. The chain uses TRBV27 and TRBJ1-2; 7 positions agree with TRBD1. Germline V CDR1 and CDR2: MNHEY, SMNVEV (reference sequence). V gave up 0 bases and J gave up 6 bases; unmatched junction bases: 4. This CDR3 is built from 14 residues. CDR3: CASSLSGGGNGYTF. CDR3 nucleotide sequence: TGTGCCAGCAGTTTATCAGGGGGCGGAAATGGCTACACCTTC.